This T cell receptor beta chain appears in the sequencing data of a study of T cell clonotyping in hematopoietic cell transplantation. Study-wide results and limits: Recipient TCR diversity dropped after transplant; expanded clonotypes rose from day 30 to 180.

CDR1 MDHEN and CDR2 SYDVKM come from the germline V gene. The J segment lost 4 bases and the V segment lost 3 bases, leaving 4 bases of the junction unmatched. The length of the CDR3 is 15 residues. Time point reported: recipient sample about 28 days before transplant, after cytoreduction. The data were produced by immunoSEQ multiplex PCR, yet TCRdb's version contains in-frame clones alone and is incomplete. The table has tens of thousands of clones, less than 96% seen once. About this clone itself: Its matching antigen is unknown.

The chain links TRBV28 to TRBJ1-5; 9 nucleotides align to TRBD1. The input for sequencing was peripheral blood mononuclear cells, taken before stem cell transplant. This TCR came from a woman in her 50s with acute myeloid leukemia. Some clones in this sample may be carry-over from other donors' samples. CDR3 in DNA: TGTGCCAGCAGTTTCCCCGGGACAGGGAATCAGCCCCAGCATTTT. Its translation: CASSFPGTGNQPQHF.